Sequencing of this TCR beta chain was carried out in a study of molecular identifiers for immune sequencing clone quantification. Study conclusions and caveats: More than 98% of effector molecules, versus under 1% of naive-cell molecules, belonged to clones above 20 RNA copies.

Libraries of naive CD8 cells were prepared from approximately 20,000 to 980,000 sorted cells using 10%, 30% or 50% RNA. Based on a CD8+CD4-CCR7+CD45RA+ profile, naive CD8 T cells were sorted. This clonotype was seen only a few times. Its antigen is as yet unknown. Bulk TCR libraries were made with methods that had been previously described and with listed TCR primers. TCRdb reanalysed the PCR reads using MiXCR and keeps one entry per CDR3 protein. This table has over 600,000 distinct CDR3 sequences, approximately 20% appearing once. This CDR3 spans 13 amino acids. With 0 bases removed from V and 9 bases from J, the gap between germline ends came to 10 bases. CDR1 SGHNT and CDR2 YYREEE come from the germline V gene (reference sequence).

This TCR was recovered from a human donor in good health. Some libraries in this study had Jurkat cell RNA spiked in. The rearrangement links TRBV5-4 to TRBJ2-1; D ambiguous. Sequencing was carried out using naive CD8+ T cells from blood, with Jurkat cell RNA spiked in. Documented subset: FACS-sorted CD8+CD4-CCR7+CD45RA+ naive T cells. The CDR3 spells CASSLAIGGEQFF. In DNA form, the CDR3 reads TGTGCCAGCAGCTTGGCCATCGGCGGTGAGCAGTTCTTC.